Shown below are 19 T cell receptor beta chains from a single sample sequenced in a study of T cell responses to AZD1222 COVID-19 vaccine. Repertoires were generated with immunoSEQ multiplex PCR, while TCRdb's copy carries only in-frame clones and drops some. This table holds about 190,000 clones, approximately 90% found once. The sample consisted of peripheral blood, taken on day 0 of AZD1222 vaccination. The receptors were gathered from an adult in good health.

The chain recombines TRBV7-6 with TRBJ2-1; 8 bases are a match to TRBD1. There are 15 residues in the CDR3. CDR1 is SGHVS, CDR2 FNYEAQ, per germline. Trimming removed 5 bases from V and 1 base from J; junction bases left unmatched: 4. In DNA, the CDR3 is TGTGCCAGCAGCGCAGGGACAGGATCCTACAATGAGCAGTTCTTC. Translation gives CASSAGTGSYNEQFF.

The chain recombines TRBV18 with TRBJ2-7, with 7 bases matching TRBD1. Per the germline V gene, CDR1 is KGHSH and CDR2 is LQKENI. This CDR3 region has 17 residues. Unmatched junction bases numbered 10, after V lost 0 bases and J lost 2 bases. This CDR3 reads CASSPPGFFGQAYEQYF. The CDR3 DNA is TGTGCCAGCTCACCACCGGGCTTTTTCGGACAGGCCTACGAGCAGTACTTC. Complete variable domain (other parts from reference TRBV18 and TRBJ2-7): NAGVMQNPRHLVRRRGQEARLRCSPMKGHSHVYWYRQLPEEGLKFMVYLQKENIIDESGMPKERFSAEFPKEGPSILRIQQVVRGDSAAYFCASSPPGFFGQAYEQYFGPGTRLTVT.

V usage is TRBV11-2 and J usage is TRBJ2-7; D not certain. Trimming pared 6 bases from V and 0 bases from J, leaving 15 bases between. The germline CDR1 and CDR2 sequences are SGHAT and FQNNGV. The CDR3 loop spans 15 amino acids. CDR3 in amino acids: CASSFSLGSSYEQYF. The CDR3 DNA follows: TGTGCCAGCAGTTTTTCGTTGGGCAGCTCCTACGAGCAGTACTTC.

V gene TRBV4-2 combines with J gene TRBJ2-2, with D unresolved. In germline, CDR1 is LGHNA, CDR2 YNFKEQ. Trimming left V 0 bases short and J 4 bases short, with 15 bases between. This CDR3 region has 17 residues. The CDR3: CASSQEYSRTFTGELFF. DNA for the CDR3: TGTGCCAGCAGCCAAGAATATAGTAGGACCTTCACCGGGGAGCTGTTTTTT.

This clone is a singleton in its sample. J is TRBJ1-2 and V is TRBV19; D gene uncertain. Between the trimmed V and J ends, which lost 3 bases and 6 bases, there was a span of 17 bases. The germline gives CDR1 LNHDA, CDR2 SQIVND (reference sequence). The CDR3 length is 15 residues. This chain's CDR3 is CASSILAKRIHGYTF. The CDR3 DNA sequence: TGTGCCAGTAGTATCCTGGCGAAACGAATCCATGGCTACACCTTC.

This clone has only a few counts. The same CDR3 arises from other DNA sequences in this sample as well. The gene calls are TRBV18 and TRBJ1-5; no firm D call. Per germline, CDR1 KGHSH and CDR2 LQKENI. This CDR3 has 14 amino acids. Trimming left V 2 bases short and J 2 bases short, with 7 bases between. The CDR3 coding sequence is TGTGCCAGCTCACCAGGGGTCGGCAATCAGCCCCAGCATTTT. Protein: CASSPGVGNQPQHF. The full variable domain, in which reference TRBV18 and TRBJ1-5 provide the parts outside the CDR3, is NAGVMQNPRHLVRRRGQEARLRCSPMKGHSHVYWYRQLPEEGLKFMVYLQKENIIDESGMPKERFSAEFPKEGPSILRIQQVVRGDSAAYFCASSPGVGNQPQHFGDGTRLSIL.

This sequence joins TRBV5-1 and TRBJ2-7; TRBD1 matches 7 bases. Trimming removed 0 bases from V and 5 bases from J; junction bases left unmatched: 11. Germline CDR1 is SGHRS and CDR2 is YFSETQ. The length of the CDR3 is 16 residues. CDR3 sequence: CASSLAKGADTDEQYF. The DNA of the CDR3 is TGCGCCAGCAGCTTGGCGAAGGGGGCGGATACGGACGAGCAGTACTTC.

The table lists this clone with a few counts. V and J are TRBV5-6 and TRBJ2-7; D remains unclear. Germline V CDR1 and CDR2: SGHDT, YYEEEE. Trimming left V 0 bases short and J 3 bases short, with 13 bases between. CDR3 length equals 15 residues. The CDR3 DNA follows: TGTGCCAGCAGCTTGGCCCGGTATTCTAACTACGAGCAGTACGTC. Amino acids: CASSLARYSNYEQYV.

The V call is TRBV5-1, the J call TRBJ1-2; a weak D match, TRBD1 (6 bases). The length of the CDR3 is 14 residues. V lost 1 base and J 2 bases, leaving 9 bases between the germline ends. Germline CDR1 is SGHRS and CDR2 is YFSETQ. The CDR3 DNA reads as TGCGCCAGCAGCTTGACAGGGCAAAACTATGGCTACACCTTC. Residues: CASSLTGQNYGYTF.

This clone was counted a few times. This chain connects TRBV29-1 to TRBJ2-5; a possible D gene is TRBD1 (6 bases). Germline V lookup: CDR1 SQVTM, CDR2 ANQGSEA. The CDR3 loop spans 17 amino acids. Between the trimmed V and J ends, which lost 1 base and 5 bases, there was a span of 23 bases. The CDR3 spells CSVEGTNLLGAGETQYF. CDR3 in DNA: TGCAGCGTTGAAGGAACTAATCTCTTGGGGGCTGGGGAGACCCAGTACTTC.

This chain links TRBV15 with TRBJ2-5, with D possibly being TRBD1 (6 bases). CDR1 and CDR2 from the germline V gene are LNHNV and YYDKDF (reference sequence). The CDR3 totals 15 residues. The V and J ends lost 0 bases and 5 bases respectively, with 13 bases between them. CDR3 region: CATSREDSFVETQYF. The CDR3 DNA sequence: TGTGCCACCAGCAGAGAGGACAGTTTTGTCGAGACCCAGTACTTC.

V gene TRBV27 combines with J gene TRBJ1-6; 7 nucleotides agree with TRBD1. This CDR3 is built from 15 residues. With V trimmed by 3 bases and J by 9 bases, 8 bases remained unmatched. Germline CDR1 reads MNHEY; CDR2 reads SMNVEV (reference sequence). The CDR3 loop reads CASSFGLRGSSPLHF. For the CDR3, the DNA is TGTGCCAGCAGTTTTGGTCTCAGGGGGAGTTCACCCCTCCACTTT.

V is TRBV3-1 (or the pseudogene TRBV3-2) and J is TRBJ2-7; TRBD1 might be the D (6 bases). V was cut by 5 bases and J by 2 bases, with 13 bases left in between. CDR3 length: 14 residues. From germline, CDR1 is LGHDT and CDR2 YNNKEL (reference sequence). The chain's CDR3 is CASSSRDKPYEQYV. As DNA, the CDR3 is TGTGCCAGCAGCTCTCGGGACAAACCCTACGAGCAGTACGTC.

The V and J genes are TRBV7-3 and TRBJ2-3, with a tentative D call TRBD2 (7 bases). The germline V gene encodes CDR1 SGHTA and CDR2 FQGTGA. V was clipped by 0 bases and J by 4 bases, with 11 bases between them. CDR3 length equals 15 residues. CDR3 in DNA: TGTGCCAGCAGCTTAACCCAGGGGAGGGCAGATACGCAGTATTTT. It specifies CASSLTQGRADTQYF.

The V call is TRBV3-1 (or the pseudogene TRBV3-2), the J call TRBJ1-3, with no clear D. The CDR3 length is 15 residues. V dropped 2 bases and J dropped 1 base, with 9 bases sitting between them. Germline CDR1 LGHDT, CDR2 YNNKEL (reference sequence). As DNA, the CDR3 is TGTGCCAGCAGCCAATACCCGGGGTCTGGAAACACCATATATTTT. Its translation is CASSQYPGSGNTIYF.

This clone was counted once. The CDR3 DNA reads TGTGCCAGCAGCCAAGGTTGGCGGGACTCCTATGGCTACACCTTC. Encoded protein: CASSQGWRDSYGYTF. V is TRBV3-1 (or the pseudogene TRBV3-2) and J is TRBJ1-2; D possibly corresponds to TRBD1 (5 bases). The germline V gene has CDR1 LGHDT and CDR2 YNNKEL (reference sequence). CDR3 size: 15 residues. Trimming stripped 1 base from V and 4 bases from J, with 13 bases between.

The CDR3: CASSIPAWGNGYTF. In nucleotides, the CDR3 is TGTGCCAGTAGCATTCCTGCCTGGGGCAATGGCTACACCTTC. The chain joins TRBV19 to TRBJ1-2; a weak D match, TRBD1 (5 bases). Trimming stripped 6 bases from V and 6 bases from J, with 17 bases between. This CDR3 spans 14 amino acids. The germline V gene has CDR1 LNHDA and CDR2 SQIVND (reference sequence). The variable domain in full, with the rest retrieved from reference TRBV19 and TRBJ1-2, is DGGITQSPKYLFRKEGQNVTLSCEQNLNHDAMYWYRQDPGQGLRLIYYSQIVNDFQKGDIAEGYSVSREKKESFPLTVTSAQKNPTAFYLCASSIPAWGNGYTFGSGTRLTVV.

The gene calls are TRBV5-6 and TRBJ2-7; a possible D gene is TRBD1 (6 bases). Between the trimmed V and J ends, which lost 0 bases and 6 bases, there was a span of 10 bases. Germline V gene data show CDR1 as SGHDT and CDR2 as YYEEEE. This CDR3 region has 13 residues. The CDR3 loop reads CASSLGDRFEQYV. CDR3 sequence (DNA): TGTGCCAGCAGCTTGGGCGACAGGTTCGAGCAGTACGTC.

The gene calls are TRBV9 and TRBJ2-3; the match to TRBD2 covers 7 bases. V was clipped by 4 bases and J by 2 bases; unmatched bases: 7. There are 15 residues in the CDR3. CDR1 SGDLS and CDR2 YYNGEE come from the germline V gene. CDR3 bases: TGTGCCAGCAGCCCGGTTCGGGGGGACACAGATACGCAGTATTTT. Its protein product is CASSPVRGDTDTQYF.